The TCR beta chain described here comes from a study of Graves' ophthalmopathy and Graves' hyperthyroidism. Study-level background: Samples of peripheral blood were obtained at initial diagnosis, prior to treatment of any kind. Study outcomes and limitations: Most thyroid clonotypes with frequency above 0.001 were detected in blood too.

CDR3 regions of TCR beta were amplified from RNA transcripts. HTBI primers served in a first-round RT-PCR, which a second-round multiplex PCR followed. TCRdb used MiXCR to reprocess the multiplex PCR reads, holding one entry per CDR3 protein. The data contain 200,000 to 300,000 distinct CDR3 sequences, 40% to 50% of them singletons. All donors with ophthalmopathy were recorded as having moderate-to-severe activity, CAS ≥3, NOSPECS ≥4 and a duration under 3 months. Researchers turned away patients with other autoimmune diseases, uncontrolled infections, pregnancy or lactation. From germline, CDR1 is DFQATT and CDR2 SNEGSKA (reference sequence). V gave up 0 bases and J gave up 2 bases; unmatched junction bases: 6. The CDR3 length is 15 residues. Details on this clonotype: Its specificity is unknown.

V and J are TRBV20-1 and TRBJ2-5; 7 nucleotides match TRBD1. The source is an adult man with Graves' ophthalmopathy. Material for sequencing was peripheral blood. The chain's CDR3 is CSARDERGQQETQYF. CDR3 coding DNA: TGCAGTGCTAGAGATGAAAGGGGACAGCAAGAGACCCAGTACTTC.